One and the same sample provided the 5 T cell receptor beta chains below, sequenced in a study of lymphopenia after photon versus proton radiotherapy. Here immunoSEQ multiplex PCR was the method, and the copy in TCRdb shows in-frame clones only, minus some. The sample holds 37,000 or so clones, more than 70% seen once. This sample comprised peripheral blood, obtained from a patient treated with photon-based radiotherapy. These receptors were collected from a man in his fifties or sixties with gastric cancer.

The chain recombines TRBV28 with TRBJ2-5, with TRBD2 identical over 8 bases. Unmatched junction bases numbered 8, after V lost 5 bases and J lost 3 bases. Germline V gene sequence: CDR1 MDHEN, CDR2 SYDVKM. The length of the CDR3 is 15 residues. CDR3: CASSQSGSGEETQYF. For the CDR3, the DNA is TGTGCCAGCAGTCAATCGGGTAGCGGGGAAGAGACCCAGTACTTC.

The rearrangement links TRBV15 to TRBJ1-1, with a possible D match to TRBD1 (5 bases). From germline, CDR1 is LNHNV and CDR2 YYDKDF (reference sequence). V lost 5 bases to trimming and J lost 5 bases, with 15 bases between them. The CDR3 consists of 14 residues. The CDR3 protein is CATSPFGGGTEAFF. For the CDR3, the DNA is TGTGCCACCAGCCCCTTTGGGGGAGGGACTGAAGCTTTCTTT.

The gene calls are TRBV5-5 and TRBJ2-3, with TRBD1 matching 9 bases. CDR1 and CDR2 (germline): SGHKS, YYEKEE (reference sequence). V was clipped by 2 bases and J by 4 bases; unmatched bases: 8. CDR3 length: 16 residues. The DNA of the CDR3 is TGTGCCAGCAGCTTTGGGGACAGGGCGCATTCAGATACGCAGTATTTT. Its protein is CASSFGDRAHSDTQYF.

About this clone: At one end the junction does not follow the germline gene, possibly because of a read error. The genes are TRBV7-9 and TRBJ2-7; D is uncertain. CDR3 length: 11 residues. Germline V CDR1 and CDR2: SEHNR, FQNEAQ (reference sequence). As DNA, the CDR3 is TGTGCCAGCAGCCTCTCCGACGAGCAGTACTTC. Translating gives CASSLSDEQYF.

The chain uses TRBV28 and TRBJ1-4; tentative D call: TRBD1 (6 bases). CDR3 length equals 14 residues. The V and J ends lost 2 bases and 2 bases respectively, with 6 bases between them. Looked up from germline, CDR1 is MDHEN and CDR2 is SYDVKM. CDR3: CASSLRGTNEKLFF. The CDR3 DNA reads TGTGCCAGCAGTTTAAGGGGGACTAATGAAAAACTGTTTTTT.